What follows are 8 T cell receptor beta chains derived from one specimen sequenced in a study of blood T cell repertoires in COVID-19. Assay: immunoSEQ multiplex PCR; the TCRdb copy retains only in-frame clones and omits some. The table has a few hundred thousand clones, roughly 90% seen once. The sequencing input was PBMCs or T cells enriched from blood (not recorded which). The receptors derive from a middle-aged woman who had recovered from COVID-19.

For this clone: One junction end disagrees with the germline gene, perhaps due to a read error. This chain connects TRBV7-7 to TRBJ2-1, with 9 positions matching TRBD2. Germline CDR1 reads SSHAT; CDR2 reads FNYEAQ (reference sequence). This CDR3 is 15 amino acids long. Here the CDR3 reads CASSLGSGSTNEQFF. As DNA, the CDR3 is TGTGCTAGCAGCTTGGGTAGCGGGAGTACCAATGAGCAGTTCTTC.

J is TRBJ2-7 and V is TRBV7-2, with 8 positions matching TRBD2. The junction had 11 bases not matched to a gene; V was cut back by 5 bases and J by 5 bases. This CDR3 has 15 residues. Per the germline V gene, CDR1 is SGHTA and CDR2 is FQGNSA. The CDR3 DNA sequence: TGTGCCAGCAGCCCCCAGGGAGCGGGAGAGGACGAGCAGTACTTC. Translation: CASSPQGAGEDEQYF.

CDR3 sequence reads: CASSSRLAGGIDEQFF. DNA of the CDR3: TGTGCCAGCAGCAGCCGACTAGCGGGAGGGATCGATGAGCAGTTCTTC. This chain links TRBV9 with TRBJ2-1; 14 bases match TRBD2. Looked up from germline, CDR1 is SGDLS and CDR2 is YYNGEE. The J segment lost 8 bases and the V segment lost 4 bases, leaving 8 bases of the junction unmatched. CDR3 length equals 16 residues.

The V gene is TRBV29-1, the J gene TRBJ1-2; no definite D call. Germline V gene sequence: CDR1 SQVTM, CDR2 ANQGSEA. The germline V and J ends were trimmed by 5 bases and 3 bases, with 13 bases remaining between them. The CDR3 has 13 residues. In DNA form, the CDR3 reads TGCAGCGTTCGGCAAATGGCGGACTATGGCTACACCTTC. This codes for CSVRQMADYGYTF.

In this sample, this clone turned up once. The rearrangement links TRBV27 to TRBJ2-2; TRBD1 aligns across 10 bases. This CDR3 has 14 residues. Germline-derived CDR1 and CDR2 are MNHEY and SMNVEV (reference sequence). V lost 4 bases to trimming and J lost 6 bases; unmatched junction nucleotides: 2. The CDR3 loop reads CASSWGTGAGELFF. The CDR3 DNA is TGTGCCAGCAGTTGGGGGACAGGGGCCGGGGAGCTGTTTTTT.

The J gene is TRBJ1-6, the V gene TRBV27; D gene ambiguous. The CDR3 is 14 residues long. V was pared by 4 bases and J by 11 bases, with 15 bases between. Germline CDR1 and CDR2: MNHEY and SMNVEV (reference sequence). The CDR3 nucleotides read TGTGCCAGCAGTTCAGAAACAGCCAGGACACCCCTCCACTTT. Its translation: CASSSETARTPLHF.

The CDR3 sequence is CASSWDSSYNEQFF. In DNA, the CDR3 is TGTGCCAGCTCTTGGGACAGCTCCTACAATGAGCAGTTCTTC. The J gene is TRBJ2-1, the V gene TRBV6-5, with 7 nucleotides matching TRBD1. The CDR3 consists of 14 residues. Germline values: CDR1 MNHEY, CDR2 SVGAGI. Losses at the gene ends were 8 bases for V and 0 bases for J; bases not matched to a gene: 4.

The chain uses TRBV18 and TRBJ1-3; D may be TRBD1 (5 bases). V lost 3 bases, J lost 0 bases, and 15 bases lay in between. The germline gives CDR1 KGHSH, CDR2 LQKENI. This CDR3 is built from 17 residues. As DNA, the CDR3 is TGTGCCAGCTCACCCCTAGCCGCGGGGCGCTCTGGAAACACCATATATTTT. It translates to CASSPLAAGRSGNTIYF.